This TCR beta chain was retrieved from a study of blood T cell repertoires in COVID-19. CDR1 is SNHLY, CDR2 FYNNEI, per germline. The ends were cut back, 4 bases at V and 8 bases at J, with 11 bases in the middle. This CDR3 has 13 residues. Donors in Cohort 3 who had recovered were those with two negative PCRs, healthcare professional clearance, or resolution of their symptoms. Per the study methods: Amplifying reference gene primers gave estimates of nucleated cell counts. TCRdb's copy holds only in-frame clones and misses some; the assay was immunoSEQ multiplex PCR. Clone size and the V and J calls come from that table; the DNA yielded D and trimming. Of around 300,000 clones in the sample, around 89% were seen once.

Sequencing was done on a sample of PBMCs or T cells enriched from blood (not recorded which). This receptor was identified in a woman aged 18-29 years who had recovered from COVID-19. The chain carries TRBV2 and TRBJ1-4; the D is unclear. The CDR3 DNA reads as TGTGCCAGCAGTGGTAGAGGGAGGGAAAAACTGTTTTTT. It yields the protein CASSGRGREKLFF.